The 19 T cell receptor beta chains below come from one sample, sequenced in a study of CD8 T cells in ankylosing spondylitis. A single record per CDR3 protein comes from TCRdb applying MiXCR to the 5' RACE reads. The table shows around 300,000 distinct CDR3 sequences, with approximately 14% occurring only once. Material for sequencing was blood, either unsorted or a sorted T cell fraction (not recorded which). All receptors derive from a male donor with ankylosing spondylitis or in good health (not recorded which).

This clonotype turned up a few times. V gene TRBV5-1 combines with J gene TRBJ2-3, with a tentative D call TRBD2 (5 bases). This CDR3 contains 15 residues. V gave up 0 bases and J gave up 6 bases, with 14 bases separating them. The germline gives CDR1 SGHRS, CDR2 YFSETQ. The CDR3 reads CASSLGTPGSDTQYF. CDR3 DNA: TGCGCCAGCAGCTTGGGGACTCCCGGATCTGATACGCAGTATTTT.

This chain connects TRBV20-1 to TRBJ2-1; TRBD2 matches at 8 bases. Germline V gene sequence: CDR1 DFQATT, CDR2 SNEGSKA (reference sequence). The CDR3 totals 14 residues. J was trimmed by 5 bases and V by 3 bases; bases with no gene match: 6. The CDR3 DNA follows: TGCAGTGCTAGTAACAGCGGGGGTAACAATGAGCAGTTCTTC. The encoded protein is CSASNSGGNNEQFF.

The chain couples TRBV5-6 to TRBJ2-2; no definite D call. V was cut by 4 bases and J by 4 bases, with 11 bases left in between. Looked up from germline, CDR1 is SGHDT and CDR2 is YYEEEE. The CDR3 runs to 14 residues. The CDR3 reads CASSPPVLTGELFF. CDR3 DNA sequence: TGTGCCAGCAGCCCCCCGGTCCTCACCGGGGAGCTGTTTTTT.

At least ten counts were recorded for this clonotype. The chain employs TRBV5-1 and TRBJ2-1; 8 bases line up with TRBD1. This CDR3 is 15 amino acids long. Trimming removed 3 bases from V and 6 bases from J; junction bases left unmatched: 8. CDR1 is SGHRS and CDR2 is YFSETQ in the germline V gene. Here the CDR3 DNA reads TGCGCCAGCAGCTCACAGGGGGATAGAGGCAATGAGCAGTTCTTC. Protein: CASSSQGDRGNEQFF. Filled out from reference TRBV5-1 and TRBJ2-1, the complete variable domain reads KAGVTQTPRYLIKTRGQQVTLSCSPISGHRSVSWYQQTPGQGLQFLFEYFSETQRNKGNFPGRFSGRQFSNSRSEMNVSTLELGDSALYLCASSSQGDRGNEQFFGPGTRLTVL.

This chain links TRBV4-1 with TRBJ2-6; D remains ambiguous. Germline CDR1 reads MGHRA; CDR2 reads YSYEKL. Trimming pared 4 bases from V and 0 bases from J, leaving 13 bases between. The CDR3 is 17 residues long. CDR3 sequence: CASSLSSFISGANVLTF. CDR3 DNA sequence: TGCGCCAGCAGCCTGTCTTCGTTCATCTCTGGGGCCAACGTCCTGACTTTC.

The J gene is TRBJ2-7, the V gene TRBV5-1; D might be TRBD1 (6 bases). Trimming took 4 bases from V and 4 from J, leaving 18 bases between them. Germline V gives CDR1 SGHRS, CDR2 YFSETQ. The CDR3 is made up of 15 amino acids. For the CDR3, the DNA is TGCGCCAGCAGCAACTCCCAGGGGATTGGGTACGAGCAGTACTTC. Protein product: CASSNSQGIGYEQYF.

Regarding this clonotype: A much larger clone lies one base from this, so it may be a read error. V usage is TRBV12-5 and J usage is TRBJ2-2, with D possibly being TRBD2 (5 bases). The CDR3 totals 14 residues. The V gene lost 6 bases and the J gene lost 6 bases, with 14 bases spanning the gap. Germline V gene sequence: CDR1 LGHNT, CDR2 FRNRAP. Written as DNA, the CDR3 is TGTGCTAGTGGCCTTCTGTTTAGCGCCGGGGAGCTGTTTTTT. Amino acid sequence: CASGLLFSAGELFF.

This clonotype was counted many times. This rearrangement joins TRBV10-3 to TRBJ2-1, with D uncertain. Germline V gene sequence: CDR1 ENHRY, CDR2 SYGVKD. There are 13 residues in the CDR3. V lost 7 bases to trimming and J lost 0 bases, with 7 bases between them. CDR3 in DNA: TGTGCCATCATGGGTAGCTCCTACAATGAGCAGTTCTTC. Its protein product is CAIMGSSYNEQFF.

This clonotype has more than one count but fewer than ten. In DNA form, the CDR3 reads TGTGCCAGCAGTTACAACCCGAACTATGGCTACACCTTC. Translating it yields CASSYNPNYGYTF. The V call is TRBV6-2 or TRBV6-3, the J call TRBJ1-2; D is undetermined. This CDR3 has 13 amino acids. V was trimmed by 2 bases and J by 2 bases, leaving 6 bases between them. Germline V gives CDR1 MNHEY, CDR2 SVGEGT.

The sample holds a few counts of this clonotype. V usage is TRBV20-1 and J usage is TRBJ2-3, with 11 nucleotides matching TRBD2. J gave up 3 bases and V 5 bases, and 10 bases lay outside the gene matches. The CDR3 has 16 amino acids. Germline CDR1 reads DFQATT; CDR2 reads SNEGSKA (reference sequence). The CDR3 region is CSASPLAGGLTDTQYF. As DNA, the CDR3 is TGCAGTGCTTCACCCCTAGCGGGGGGTCTAACAGATACGCAGTATTTT.

The chain joins TRBV7-6 to TRBJ2-2, with 9 bases matching TRBD1. Trimming at V came to 5 bases and at J to 7 bases, leaving 2 bases not matched to a gene. Looked up from germline, CDR1 is SGHVS and CDR2 is FNYEAQ. CDR3 size: 13 residues. This CDR3 is CASSRTGVGELFF. DNA of the CDR3: TGTGCCAGCAGCCGGACAGGGGTCGGGGAGCTGTTTTTT.

This chain links TRBV12-3 or TRBV12-4 with TRBJ2-7; the D gene could be TRBD1 or TRBD2 (5 bases each). Trimming took off 6 bases at V and 4 bases at J, with 16 bases between the two ends. The CDR3 sequence is 14 residues long. CDR3 sequence (DNA): TGTGCCAGCAGGCGGGTTACAGGAGCTTACGAGCAGTACTTC. This codes for CASRRVTGAYEQYF.

This clonotype was counted ten times or more. V gene TRBV12-3 or TRBV12-4 combines with J gene TRBJ1-5; no firm D call. CDR3 length: 15 residues. Trimming stripped 2 bases from V and 0 bases from J, with 8 bases between. CDR3 amino acids: CASSLSSYSNQPQHF. CDR3 sequence (DNA): TGTGCCAGCAGTTTAAGTAGCTATAGCAATCAGCCCCAGCATTTT.

V is TRBV12-3 or TRBV12-4 and J is TRBJ2-6; possibly TRBD2 for D (7 bases). This CDR3 contains 19 residues. The V and J ends lost 1 base and 2 bases respectively, with 18 bases between them. CDR3 sequence reads: CASSLGSRGARAGANVLTF. In DNA, the CDR3 is TGTGCCAGCAGTTTAGGGTCCCGGGGGGCGCGAGCTGGGGCCAACGTCCTGACTTTC.

This clonotype was counted only a few times. This chain uses TRBV7-2 with TRBJ2-7; unclear D gene. From germline, CDR1 is SGHTA and CDR2 FQGNSA. The CDR3 totals 11 residues. Trimming removed 5 bases at V and 10 bases at J, with 12 bases between. CDR3 protein: CASSQEYRQYF. The DNA of the CDR3 is TGTGCCAGCAGCCAGGAGTACAGACAGTACTTC. Together with reference TRBV7-2 and TRBJ2-7, the CDR3 gives the full variable domain: GAGVSQSPSNKVTEKGKDVELRCDPISGHTALYWYRQSLGQGLEFLIYFQGNSAPDKSGLPSDRFSAERTGGSVSTLTIQRTQQEDSAVYLCASSQEYRQYFGPGTRLTVT.

The chain combines TRBV5-1 with TRBJ2-3; TRBD2 agrees at 13 bases. The CDR3 loop spans 15 amino acids. Germline CDR1 reads SGHRS; CDR2 reads YFSETQ. After removal of 4 bases from V and 8 bases from J, the junction contained 7 bases not matched to a gene. CDR3 sequence (DNA): TGCGCCAGCAGCCCAGGACTAGCGGGAGCCGGTACGCAGTATTTT. Protein: CASSPGLAGAGTQYF.

This clonotype was detected a few times. The chain uses TRBV10-2 and TRBJ1-5, with D unclear. Trimming removed 2 bases from V and 1 base from J, with 3 bases in between. The CDR3 totals 13 residues. Germline lookup yields CDR1 WSHSY and CDR2 SAAADI. The CDR3 coding sequence is TGCGCCAGCAGTGAGACGAGCAATCAGCCCCAGCATTTT. This encodes CASSETSNQPQHF.

The J gene is TRBJ2-3, the V gene TRBV12-3 or TRBV12-4; TRBD2 aligns across 7 bases. The CDR3 is 17 residues long. J gave up 2 bases and V 7 bases, and 15 bases lay outside the gene matches. The CDR3 nucleotides read TGTGCCAGCACCCCAGCGGGGCTCACCTTTACCACAGATACGCAGTATTTT. Translating it yields CASTPAGLTFTTDTQYF.

This chain's CDR3 is CSVFLQGAEAFF. Written as DNA, the CDR3 is TGCAGCGTTTTCCTACAGGGTGCTGAAGCTTTCTTT. The chain joins TRBV29-1 to TRBJ1-1; D is perhaps TRBD1 (6 bases). Germline-derived CDR1 and CDR2 are SQVTM and ANQGSEA. V lost 5 bases, J lost 6 bases, and 13 bases lay in between. The CDR3 sequence is 12 residues long.